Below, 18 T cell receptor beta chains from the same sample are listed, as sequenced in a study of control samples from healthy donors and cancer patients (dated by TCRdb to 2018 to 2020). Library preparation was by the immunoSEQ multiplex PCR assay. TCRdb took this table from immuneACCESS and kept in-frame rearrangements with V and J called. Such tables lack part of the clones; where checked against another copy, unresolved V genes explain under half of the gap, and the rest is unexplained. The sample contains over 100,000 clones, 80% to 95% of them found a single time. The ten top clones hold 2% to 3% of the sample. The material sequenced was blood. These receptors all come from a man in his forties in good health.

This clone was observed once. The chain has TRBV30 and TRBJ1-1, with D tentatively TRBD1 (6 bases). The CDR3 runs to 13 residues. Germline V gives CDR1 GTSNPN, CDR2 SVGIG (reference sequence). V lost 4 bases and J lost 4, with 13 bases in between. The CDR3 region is CAWILGGGTEAFF. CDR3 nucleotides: TGTGCCTGGATTCTGGGGGGCGGCACTGAAGCTTTCTTT.

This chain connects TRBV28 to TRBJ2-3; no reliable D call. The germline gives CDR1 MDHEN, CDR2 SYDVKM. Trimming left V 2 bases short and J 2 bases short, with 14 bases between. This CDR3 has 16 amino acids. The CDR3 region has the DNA TGTGCCAGCAGTTTAGGTTTGGGCCCGTACACAGATACGCAGTATTTT. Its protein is CASSLGLGPYTDTQYF.

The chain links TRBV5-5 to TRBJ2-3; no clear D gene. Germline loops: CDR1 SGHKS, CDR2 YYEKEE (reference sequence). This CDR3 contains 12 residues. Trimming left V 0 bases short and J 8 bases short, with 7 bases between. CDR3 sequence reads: CASSLGTRTQYF. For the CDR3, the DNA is TGTGCCAGCAGCTTGGGAACACGTACGCAGTATTTT.

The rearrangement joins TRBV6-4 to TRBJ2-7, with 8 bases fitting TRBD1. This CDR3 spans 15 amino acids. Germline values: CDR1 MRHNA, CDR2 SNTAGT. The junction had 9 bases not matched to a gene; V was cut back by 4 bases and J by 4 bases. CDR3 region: CASSAAGQEPYEQYF. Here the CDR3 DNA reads TGTGCCAGCAGTGCCGCGGGACAGGAACCTTACGAGCAGTACTTC.

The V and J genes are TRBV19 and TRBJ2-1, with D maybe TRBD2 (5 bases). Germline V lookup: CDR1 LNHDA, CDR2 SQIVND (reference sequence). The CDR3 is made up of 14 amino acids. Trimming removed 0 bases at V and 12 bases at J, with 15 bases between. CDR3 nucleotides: TGTGCCAGTAGTATAGATGGGTCTGCGGGTGGGCAGTTCTTC. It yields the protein CASSIDGSAGGQFF.

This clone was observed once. CDR3 nucleotides: TGTGCCAGCAGCGTAGTTGGCAGCCAAGGGACGCAGTATTTT. This sequence encodes CASSVVGSQGTQYF. V usage is TRBV9 and J usage is TRBJ2-3; D uncertain. V was pared by 0 bases and J by 9 bases, with 14 bases between. CDR1 and CDR2 (germline): SGDLS, YYNGEE. The CDR3 extends over 14 amino acids.

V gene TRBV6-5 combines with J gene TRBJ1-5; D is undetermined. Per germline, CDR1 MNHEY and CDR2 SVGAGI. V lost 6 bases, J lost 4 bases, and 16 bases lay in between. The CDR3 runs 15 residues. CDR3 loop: CASSQSYHANQPQHF. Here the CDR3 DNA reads TGTGCCAGCAGCCAGAGTTACCATGCGAATCAGCCCCAGCATTTT.

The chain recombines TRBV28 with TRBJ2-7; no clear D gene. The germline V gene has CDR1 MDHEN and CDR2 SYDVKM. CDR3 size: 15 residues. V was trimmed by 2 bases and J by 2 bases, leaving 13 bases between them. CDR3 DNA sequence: TGTGCCAGCAGTTTAATGACCGAGCGACCCTACGAGCAGTACTTC. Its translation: CASSLMTERPYEQYF.

CDR3 in DNA: TGTGCCAGCTCACCACAGGTCGCAGGGGCCACTGGAAACACCATATATTTT. As protein: CASSPQVAGATGNTIYF. This chain uses TRBV18 with TRBJ1-3; D might be TRBD1 (6 bases). The CDR3 runs 17 residues. V shed 1 base and J shed 2 bases, with 15 bases lying between them. CDR1 KGHSH and CDR2 LQKENI come from the germline V gene.

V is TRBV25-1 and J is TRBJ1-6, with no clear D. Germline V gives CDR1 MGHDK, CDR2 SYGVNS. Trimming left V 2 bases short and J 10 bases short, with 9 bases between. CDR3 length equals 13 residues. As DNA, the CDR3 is TGTGCCAGCAGTGAAGCTCCGGGGTCACCCCTCCACTTT. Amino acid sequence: CASSEAPGSPLHF.

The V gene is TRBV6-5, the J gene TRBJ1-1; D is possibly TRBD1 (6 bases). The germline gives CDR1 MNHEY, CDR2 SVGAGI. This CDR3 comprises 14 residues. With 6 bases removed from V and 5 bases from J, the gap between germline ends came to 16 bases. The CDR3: CASSRGGAGTEAFF. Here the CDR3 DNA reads TGTGCCAGCAGCCGGGGGGGGGCTGGGACTGAAGCTTTCTTT.

This CDR3 reads CASSQEGLVWEQYF. In DNA form, the CDR3 reads TGTGCCAGCAGCCAAGAGGGACTAGTATGGGAGCAGTACTTC. The V gene is TRBV3-1 (or the pseudogene TRBV3-2), the J gene TRBJ2-7, with 8 bases identical to TRBD2. The CDR3 is 14 residues long. Germline V gene sequence: CDR1 LGHDT, CDR2 YNNKEL (reference sequence). Trimming at V came to 0 bases and at J to 7 bases, leaving 5 bases not matched to a gene.

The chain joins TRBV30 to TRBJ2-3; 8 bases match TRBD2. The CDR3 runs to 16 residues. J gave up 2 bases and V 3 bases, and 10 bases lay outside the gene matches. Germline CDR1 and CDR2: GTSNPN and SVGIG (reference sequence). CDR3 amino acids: CAWRPPGRGDTDTQYF. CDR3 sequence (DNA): TGTGCCTGGAGACCCCCCGGGCGGGGGGACACAGATACGCAGTATTTT.

CDR3 amino acids: CASSSTVANTGELFF. The CDR3 nucleotides read TGTGCCAGTAGTAGCACCGTAGCGAACACCGGGGAGCTGTTTTTT. J is TRBJ2-2 and V is TRBV19; unclear D gene. The CDR3 runs 15 residues. Germline V lookup: CDR1 LNHDA, CDR2 SQIVND (reference sequence). V gave up 4 bases and J gave up 0 bases, with 9 bases separating them. Full variable domain (outside the CDR3, taken from reference TRBV19 and TRBJ2-2): DGGITQSPKYLFRKEGQNVTLSCEQNLNHDAMYWYRQDPGQGLRLIYYSQIVNDFQKGDIAEGYSVSREKKESFPLTVTSAQKNPTAFYLCASSSTVANTGELFFGEGSRLTVL.

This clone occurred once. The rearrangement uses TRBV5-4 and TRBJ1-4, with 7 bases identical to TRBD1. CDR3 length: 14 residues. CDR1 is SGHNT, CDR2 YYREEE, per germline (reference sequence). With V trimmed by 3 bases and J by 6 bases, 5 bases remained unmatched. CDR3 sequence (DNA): TGTGCCAGCAGCTCACCGGGACAGTATGAAAAACTGTTTTTT. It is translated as CASSSPGQYEKLFF.

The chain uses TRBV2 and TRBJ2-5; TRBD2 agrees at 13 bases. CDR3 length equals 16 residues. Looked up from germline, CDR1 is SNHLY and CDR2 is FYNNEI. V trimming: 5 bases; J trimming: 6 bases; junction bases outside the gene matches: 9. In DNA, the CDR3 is TGTGCCAGCAGTCAAACTAGCGGGGGGGCCCGGAAGACCCAGTACTTC. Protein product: CASSQTSGGARKTQYF.

This chain's CDR3 is CSVDQYNEQFF. CDR3 nucleotide sequence: TGCAGCGTTGATCAGTACAATGAGCAGTTCTTC. The V gene is TRBV29-1, the J gene TRBJ2-1; unclear D gene. CDR3 length: 11 residues. Germline V lookup: CDR1 SQVTM, CDR2 ANQGSEA. V lost 3 bases, J lost 4 bases, and 4 bases lay in between.

CDR3 sequence (DNA): TGTGCCATCAGTGGTCAGGGGGGGGATTCACCCCTCCACTTT. Its translation is CAISGQGGDSPLHF. This chain links TRBV10-3 with TRBJ1-6, with 7 nucleotides matching TRBD1. V lost 4 bases, J lost 8 bases, and 5 bases stayed unmatched. CDR3 length: 14 residues. Germline CDR1 reads ENHRY; CDR2 reads SYGVKD.